The T cell receptor (beta chain) under discussion was sequenced for a study of T cell repertoires in cytomegalovirus infection. Across the whole study: Matching HLA type and CMV infection were both indicated by public TCR beta signatures.

As regards this clonotype: Its antigen is still unknown.

TCRdb re-called the reads through MiXCR, storing one row per CDR3 protein. The repertoire holds about 100,000 distinct CDR3 sequences, with around 22% as singletons. CDR1 is LNHDA, CDR2 SQIVND, per germline (reference sequence). The CDR3 is 17 amino acids. V shed 7 bases and J 1 base; nucleotides not matched to a gene: 13. Study-wide findings and caveats: Clonotype analysis showed dominance of the ex vivo response by HLA-C-restricted CMV-specific TCR beta clonotypes. Carriers of CMV and the relevant HLA type were discriminated by public TCR beta frequency.

This receptor was identified in a human donor in good health (CMV status not recorded). Some clones in this sample may be carry-over from other donors' samples. V gene TRBV19 combines with J gene TRBJ1-1; 9 bases match TRBD1. The sequenced sample consisted of CD8+ T cells from PBMCs. CDR3 protein: CASIPLRDRVANTEAFF. As DNA, the CDR3 is TGTGCCAGTATCCCCCTGCGGGACAGGGTCGCGAACACTGAAGCTTTCTTT. Using reference TRBV19 and TRBJ1-1 for the parts outside the CDR3, the full variable domain is DGGITQSPKYLFRKEGQNVTLSCEQNLNHDAMYWYRQDPGQGLRLIYYSQIVNDFQKGDIAEGYSVSREKKESFPLTVTSAQKNPTAFYLCASIPLRDRVANTEAFFGQGTRLTVV.